A selection of T cell receptor beta chains follows, all from one sample in a study of cytomegalovirus exposure and HLA in healthy donors. Some clones are missing from TCRdb's copy, which holds only in-frame ones; the method was immunoSEQ multiplex PCR. The sample has 130,000 or so clones; about 77% are singletons. The sequencing sample was made of PBMCs. The receptor set was obtained from a female donor in good health and CMV-seronegative. The conserved cysteine and the conserved F or W are not part of the CDR3 here.

V,CDR3
TRBV6-5,ASSQSRGTEAF
TRBV27,ASSFLAGGHGDTQY
TRBV19,ASSPRSNYGYT
TRBV9,ASSVGQGNEKLF
TRBV11-2,ASSLVMGRLGTGELF
TRBV7-8,ASSFGSQGADEKLF
TRBV4-1,ASSQDSNTQY
TRBV7-8,ASSLGQGVYNEQF
TRBV5-4,ASSNEAYGYT
TRBV12-5,ASGFDNRDYT
TRBV25-1,ASSLSQGRNEQF
TRBV7-3,ASSFSGQGDGVAF
TRBV11-2,ASSPPRGSVEAF
TRBV6-4,ASSDGTGGADTQY
TRBV11-2,ASSAEFRVPNTEAF
TRBV27,ASSLVPYSNQPQH
TRBV29-1,SVVSGRYPSGANVLT
TRBV10-3,AISENPASPGNEQF
TRBV19,ASSTGGVGPYEQY
TRBV28,ASNQQAGQPQH
TRBV28,ASSEGGGDEQY
TRBV7-9,ASSLDRVGHEQY
TRBV6-5,ASSRGQADTQY
TRBV27,ASSNQMNTEAF
TRBV19,ASRPLSSGALNEKLF
TRBV10-2,ASSEWPSGNQETQY
TRBV5-1,ASSSGDRGRNTEAF
TRBV10-3,AITQDRTGDYNEQF